A selection of T cell receptor beta chains follows, all from one sample in a study of T cell clonotyping in hematopoietic cell transplantation. Assay used: immunoSEQ multiplex PCR; TCRdb lists only in-frame clones, some missing. This table holds roughly 45,000 clones, more than 75% found once. The sample consisted of peripheral blood mononuclear cells, taken before stem cell transplant. These receptors came from a man in his sixties with biphenotypic leukemia. Some clones in this sample may be carry-over from other donors' samples. The CDR3 runs from the conserved cysteine through the conserved F or W. A D gene is named only where the DNA matches it firmly. Clone size is shown for a subset of rows, as once, few, many or a class of expanded clone.

j_call clone_size d_call v_call cdr3_aa cdr3_nt
TRBJ1-1 . . TRBV2 CASSEALGPNTEAFF TGTGCCAGCAGTGAAGCCCTCGGACCGAACACTGAAGCTTTCTTT
TRBJ2-1 . . TRBV21-1 CASRFSGRRGNEQFF TGTGCCAGCAGGTTCAGCGGGAGACGGGGCAATGAGCAGTTCTTC
TRBJ2-7 few TRBD2 TRBV27 CASSLNLRSGRGDEQYF TGTGCCAGCAGTCTCAACCTAAGGAGCGGGAGGGGGGACGAGCAGTACTTC
TRBJ2-7 . . TRBV4-3 CASSQDSTTDEQYF TGCGCCAGCAGCCAAGATTCTACTACCGACGAGCAGTACTTC
TRBJ1-2 . . TRBV19 CASSIALVGTVAGYTF TGTGCCAGTAGTATAGCTTTGGTGGGGACTGTGGCCGGCTACACCTTC
TRBJ2-5 . TRBD2 TRBV19 CASSLTSGIETQYF TGTGCCAGTAGTTTGACTAGCGGGATTGAGACCCAGTACTTC
TRBJ2-1 . TRBD2 TRBV7-2 CASSLGLAGGANEQFF TGTGCCAGCAGCCTGGGACTAGCGGGAGGGGCCAATGAGCAGTTCTTC
TRBJ2-3 . TRBD1 TRBV7-9 CASSAPTGVSADTQYF TGTGCCAGCAGCGCCCCGACAGGGGTATCAGCAGATACGCAGTATTTT
TRBJ1-5 . TRBD1 TRBV28 CASMGGTGAERQPQHF TGTGCCAGCATGGGCGGGACAGGGGCTGAAAGGCAGCCCCAGCATTTT
TRBJ1-4 . TRBD1 TRBV5-1 CASSPTTGGVEKLFF TGCGCCAGCAGCCCGACGACAGGGGGCGTTGAAAAACTGTTTTTT
TRBJ2-7 . . TRBV1 CTSSPGTSGTDEQYF TGCACCAGCAGTCCGGGGACTAGCGGGACAGACGAGCAGTACTTC
TRBJ2-7 few . TRBV7-2 CASSFNTYEQYF TGTGCCAGCAGCTTCAACACCTACGAGCAGTACTTC
TRBJ1-1 . TRBD1 TRBV6-6 CASSYSQGATNTEAFF TGTGCCAGCAGTTACTCTCAGGGGGCGACGAACACTGAAGCTTTCTTT
TRBJ2-5 . TRBD1 TRBV4-2 CASSLSDILPGQGAQETQYF TGTGCCAGCAGCCTTAGTGATATACTGCCGGGACAGGGGGCCCAAGAGACCCAGTACTTC
TRBJ1-1 few . TRBV18 CASSPGATREAFF TGTGCCAGCTCACCGGGCGCAACCCGTGAAGCTTTCTTT
TRBJ1-1 once . TRBV2 CASRPTGIWYTEAFF TGTGCCAGCAGACCAACCGGGATATGGTACACTGAAGCTTTCTTT
TRBJ1-4 . TRBD1 TRBV28 CASSLGELTGANEKLFF TGTGCCAGCAGTTTAGGGGAACTAACAGGGGCTAATGAAAAACTGTTTTTT
TRBJ1-5 few TRBD1 TRBV7-2 CASSLGQGAASNQPQHF TGTGCCAGCAGCCTCGGACAGGGGGCGGCCAGCAATCAGCCCCAGCATTTT
TRBJ1-2 few . TRBV9 CASSSPPLTEGYTF TGTGCCAGCAGCTCCCCGCCCCTGACGGAGGGCTACACCTTC
TRBJ1-4 . TRBD1 TRBV28 CASSLEKQGFNEKLFF TGTGCCAGCAGTTTAGAAAAACAGGGGTTTAATGAAAAACTGTTTTTT
TRBJ1-2 . . TRBV7-9 CASSRTDTTGGYGYTF TGTGCCAGCAGCCGAACGGACACTACAGGAGGCTATGGCTACACCTTC
TRBJ2-7 . . TRBV2 CASFGLLSYEQYF TGTGCCAGCTTCGGTCTACTCTCCTACGAGCAGTACTTC
TRBJ1-1 . . TRBV27 CASSLSPTATEAFF TGTGCCAGCAGTTTATCGCCGACAGCTACTGAAGCTTTCTTT
TRBJ2-7 . TRBD1 TRBV11-1 CASSSLTGSDEQYF TGTGCCAGCAGCTCCTTGACAGGGAGCGACGAGCAGTACTTC
TRBJ2-1 . TRBD2 TRBV7-9 CASPKREGPYNEQFF TGTGCCAGCCCCAAGCGGGAGGGCCCCTACAATGAGCAGTTCTTC
TRBJ2-2 . . TRBV7-3 CASSLIRNTGELFF TGTGCCAGCAGCTTAATCCGAAACACCGGGGAGCTGTTTTTT
TRBJ1-3 . . TRBV5-4 CASSLDQGGGNTIYF TGTGCCAGCAGCTTGGACCAGGGCGGGGGAAACACCATATATTTT
TRBJ2-3 few . TRBV25-1 CASSEWETGTDTQYF TGTGCCAGCAGTGAATGGGAAACAGGGACAGATACGCAGTATTTT
TRBJ1-2 . TRBD1 TRBV4-2 CASSQGRDRGSHGYTF TGTGCCAGCAGCCAAGGTCGGGACAGGGGTAGCCATGGCTACACCTTC
TRBJ2-2 . TRBD2 TRBV7-9 CASRGLAGRFAGELFF TGTGCCAGCAGAGGACTAGCGGGAAGGTTTGCCGGGGAGCTGTTTTTT
TRBJ1-2 . TRBD1 TRBV28 CALTPGGVDGYTF TGTGCCTTGACGCCAGGGGGCGTAGATGGCTACACCTTC
TRBJ1-2 . . TRBV7-9 CASSHGREESGYTF TGTGCCAGCAGCCACGGCAGGGAGGAGAGCGGCTACACCTTC
TRBJ2-1 . TRBD1 TRBV5-4 CASRPGQGNEQFF TGTGCCAGCAGACCCGGACAGGGCAATGAGCAGTTCTTC
TRBJ2-7 once TRBD2 TRBV2 CATGRLAGAYEQYF TGTGCCACGGGCCGACTAGCGGGGGCCTACGAGCAGTACTTC
TRBJ2-7 . TRBD1 TRBV28 CASSTGTGSYEQYF TGTGCCAGCAGTACCGGGACAGGGTCTTACGAGCAGTACTTC
TRBJ2-2 . . TRBV25-1 CASSGRTLTGELFF TGTGCCAGCAGTGGACGGACTCTCACCGGGGAGCTGTTTTTT
TRBJ1-2 . . TRBV2 CASSGRVGYTF TGTGCCAGCAGTGGGAGGGTCGGCTACACCTTC
TRBJ1-5 . . TRBV16 CASSQSGLTEPQHF TGTGCCAGCAGCCAATCGGGTCTGACGGAGCCCCAGCATTTT
TRBJ2-1 . TRBD2 TRBV30 CAWGLAGGYEQFF TGTGCCTGGGGGCTAGCGGGTGGCTATGAGCAGTTCTTC
TRBJ1-2 . . TRBV6-1 CASSEAEASLANYGYTF TGTGCCAGCAGTGAAGCCGAAGCCAGCCTAGCTAACTATGGCTACACCTTC
TRBJ2-3 . . TRBV18 CASSPSADTQYF TGTGCCAGCTCACCAAGCGCAGATACGCAGTATTTT
TRBJ2-7 . TRBD1 TRBV7-9 CASSYRQGENYEQYF TGTGCCAGCAGCTACAGACAGGGGGAGAACTACGAGCAGTACTTC
TRBJ1-5 . . TRBV30 CAWSSWGNQPQHF TGTGCCTGGAGTAGTTGGGGCAATCAGCCCCAGCATTTT
TRBJ1-2 . . TRBV7-2 CASSPQVFRGDYGYTF TGTGCCAGCAGCCCACAAGTCTTTCGGGGGGACTATGGCTACACCTTC
TRBJ2-2 . . TRBV5-6 CASSPRTRTGELFF TGTGCCAGCAGCCCGAGGACACGCACCGGGGAGCTGTTTTTT
TRBJ2-5 . TRBD2 TRBV6-1 CASRSLAGQETQYF TGTGCCAGCAGATCCCTAGCGGGGCAAGAGACCCAGTACTTC
TRBJ1-4 . TRBD1 TRBV15 CATSRDTGTGAEKLFF TGTGCCACCAGCAGAGACACCGGGACAGGGGCTGAAAAACTGTTTTTT
TRBJ2-2 . TRBD1 TRBV6-1 CASGTGSDTGELFF TGTGCCAGTGGGACAGGGTCGGACACCGGGGAGCTGTTTTTT
TRBJ2-3 . TRBD2 TRBV5-1 CASSYLAGGGTDTQYF TGCGCCAGCAGCTACCTAGCGGGAGGGGGTACAGATACGCAGTATTTT
TRBJ1-1 . . TRBV19 CATSPSGTEAFF TGTGCCACCAGCCCGTCGGGCACTGAAGCTTTCTTT
TRBJ2-2 . . TRBV4-3 CASSQGRTTGELFF TGCGCCAGCAGCCAGGGACGGACGACCGGGGAGCTGTTTTTT
TRBJ2-5 . . TRBV7-7 CASSPGRQGGETQYF TGTGCTAGCAGCCCGGGCCGACAGGGAGGAGAGACCCAGTACTTC